This TCR beta chain was profiled in a study of vaccination effects on CD4 cells after COVID-19. Concerning this clone: Antigen: not known.

The CDR3 has 13 amino acids. V was cut by 4 bases and J by 7 bases, with 14 bases left in between. Germline V gene sequence: CDR1 SGHDT, CDR2 YYEEEE. Cultured cells yielded isolated CD4+ T cells after 10 days. Method: immunoSEQ multiplex PCR; TCRdb's copy keeps in-frame clones and lacks some. The sample gives 50,000 to 60,000 clones, about three quarters of which show up once; around 3.3% is in the top ten. The TCR originated in a human donor who received a COVID-19 vaccine. Here the sequenced sample was CD4+ T cells from PBMCs cultured without peptide, taken before COVID-19 vaccination. V gene TRBV5-6 combines with J gene TRBJ1-2; possibly TRBD1 for D (5 bases). The CDR3 region is CASSQGQGFGYTF. CDR3 in DNA: TGTGCCAGCAGCCAAGGGCAGGGTTTTGGCTACACCTTC.